A single sample gave rise to the 22 T cell receptor beta chains below, sequenced in a study of beta chain features in type 1 diabetes (dated by TCRdb to about 2018). These TCRs are of unknown antigen specificity. The library was generated by the immunoSEQ multiplex PCR assay. The entire amount of isolated RNA was reverse transcribed using the High Capacity cDNA Reverse Transcription Kit, so the sequenced TCRB transcripts were expressed ones. The clones in this table, taken by TCRdb from immuneACCESS, are in-frame only. Not every clone is retained; where verified, under half of the shortfall comes from an unresolved V gene, and the cause of the rest is unknown. The sample table lists fewer than 350,000 clones, about 15% of them with a count of one. The ten largest clones represent less than 0.02% of the sample. What the research found in general, with its limitations: A moderate but significant shortening of TCRB CDR3 length was observed in type 1 diabetes patients in all four CD4+ subsets.

Source material: naive CD4+ T cells from blood. The meaning of the sample's cell subset or site label: true naive CD4+ T cells. These receptors were obtained from a man between 18 and 35 years old with type 1 diabetes.

CDR3: CASSPSPGPLLINTEAFF. CDR3 DNA sequence: TGTGCCAGCTCACCGAGTCCAGGGCCGTTACTGATTAACACTGAAGCTTTCTTT. The rearrangement uses TRBV18 and TRBJ1-1; D might be TRBD1 (5 bases). The V end lost 3 bases, the J end lost 2 bases, and 22 bases lay between the germline ends. Germline V gene lookup returns CDR1 KGHSH and CDR2 LQKENI. CDR3 length equals 18 residues.

This chain uses TRBV9 with TRBJ2-6, with D possibly TRBD2 on 6 matching bases. The germline V and J ends were trimmed by 4 bases and 0 bases, with 23 bases remaining between them. The germline CDR1 and CDR2 sequences are SGDLS and YYNGEE. CDR3 size: 20 residues. CDR3 protein: CASSTSRVRGISSGANVLTF. CDR3 bases: TGTGCCAGCAGCACTAGCCGAGTGCGGGGAATAAGCTCTGGGGCCAACGTCCTGACTTTC.

This clone was counted only a few times. The chain is built from TRBV30 and TRBJ1-5; possible D gene TRBD1, 5 bases. The CDR3 contains 13 residues. V was cut by 0 bases and J by 4 bases, with 7 bases left in between. Germline CDR1 and CDR2: GTSNPN and SVGIG (reference sequence). CDR3 residues: CAWSVHRNQPQHF. In nucleotides, the CDR3 is TGTGCCTGGAGTGTACACAGGAATCAGCCCCAGCATTTT.

V is TRBV28 and J is TRBJ2-2; TRBD1 matches at 7 bases. Trimming removed 7 bases from V and 3 bases from J; junction bases left unmatched: 8. Germline CDR1 MDHEN, CDR2 SYDVKM. CDR3 length equals 15 residues. The CDR3 region is CASTRGLWDTGELFF. The CDR3 nucleotides are TGTGCCAGCACTAGGGGGCTGTGGGACACCGGGGAGCTGTTTTTT. The full variable domain, completed using reference TRBV28 and TRBJ2-2, is DVKVTQSSRYLVKRTGEKVFLECVQDMDHENMFWYRQDPGLGLRLIYFSYDVKMKEKGDIPEGYSVSREKKERFSLILESASTNQTSMYLCASTRGLWDTGELFFGEGSRLTVL.

V is TRBV4-2 and J is TRBJ2-1; 11 nucleotides match TRBD2. Looked up from germline, CDR1 is LGHNA and CDR2 is YNFKEQ. V shed 1 base and J 3 bases; nucleotides not matched to a gene: 8. The CDR3 has 18 residues. The CDR3 DNA reads as TGTGCCAGCAGCCAAGGGCCTCCGGGACTAGCGGTCTACAATGAGCAGTTCTTC. Translating gives CASSQGPPGLAVYNEQFF.

This chain uses TRBV30 with TRBJ2-1; D not resolved. The CDR3 totals 11 residues. V was shortened by 0 bases and J by 10 bases, with 7 bases between the two germline ends. Germline values: CDR1 GTSNPN, CDR2 SVGIG (reference sequence). CDR3 sequence (DNA): TGTGCCTGGAGTGTCTCTACGGAGCAGTTCTTC. Translated, it gives CAWSVSTEQFF.

This clone was seen a few times. The rearrangement joins TRBV29-1 to TRBJ2-3; D unclear. V lost 2 bases, J lost 2 bases, and 8 bases lay in between. There are 13 residues in the CDR3. Germline CDR1 SQVTM, CDR2 ANQGSEA. The CDR3 is CSVEMRLTDTQYF. CDR3 in DNA: TGCAGCGTTGAAATGCGACTCACAGATACGCAGTATTTT.

The rearrangement uses TRBV30 and TRBJ2-1; D remains unclear. CDR1 is GTSNPN and CDR2 is SVGIG in the germline V gene (reference sequence). V was shortened by 0 bases and J by 4 bases, with 7 bases between the two germline ends. This CDR3 is 13 amino acids long. The CDR3 DNA is TGTGCCTGGAGTGTACTCTTGTACAATGAGCAGTTCTTC. Translated: CAWSVLLYNEQFF.

This clone was counted only a few times. J is TRBJ2-7 and V is TRBV7-4, with 11 bases matching TRBD2. Germline values: CDR1 SGHVT, CDR2 SQSDAQ. This CDR3 region has 15 residues. V lost 5 bases, J lost 4 bases, and 7 bases stayed unmatched. CDR3 sequence (DNA): TGTGCCAGCAGCATCGGTACTAGCGGGAGATACGAGCAGTACTTC. Its protein product is CASSIGTSGRYEQYF.

The CDR3 loop reads CASSPDAGVSGEQYF. As DNA, the CDR3 is TGTGCCAGCTCACCAGACGCGGGAGTGTCAGGCGAGCAGTACTTC. The rearrangement uses TRBV18 and TRBJ2-7; 7 nucleotides agree with TRBD2. V shed 2 bases and J 6 bases; nucleotides not matched to a gene: 10. Germline V gene sequence: CDR1 KGHSH, CDR2 LQKENI. CDR3 size: 15 residues.

The chain has TRBV5-1 and TRBJ2-5, with TRBD2 identical over 11 bases. The germline V gene encodes CDR1 SGHRS and CDR2 YFSETQ. V shed 3 bases, J shed 2 bases, and the junction held 12 bases outside the gene matches. This CDR3 comprises 18 residues. The CDR3 is CASSSPSGGLSGQETQYF. The CDR3 bases are TGCGCCAGCAGCTCCCCTAGCGGGGGGCTCTCGGGGCAAGAGACCCAGTACTTC.

This chain joins TRBV5-1 and TRBJ1-1, with 9 bases matching TRBD1. The CDR3 runs to 14 residues. V trimming: 2 bases; J trimming: 5 bases; junction bases outside the gene matches: 4. CDR1 SGHRS and CDR2 YFSETQ come from the germline V gene. CDR3 in amino acids: CASSFGDRDTEAFF. The CDR3, as DNA: TGCGCCAGCAGCTTCGGGGACAGGGATACTGAAGCTTTCTTT.

This clone was counted only a few times. The genes are TRBV7-9 and TRBJ2-1, with a weak D call TRBD2 (6 bases). Germline V gene lookup returns CDR1 SEHNR and CDR2 FQNEAQ (reference sequence). With 2 bases removed from V and 6 bases from J, the gap between germline ends came to 14 bases. The CDR3 runs 15 residues. CDR3 sequence: CASSLSGVVSNEQFF. The DNA of the CDR3 is TGTGCCAGCAGCTTATCGGGGGTGGTCAGCAATGAGCAGTTCTTC.

In its sample, this clone was seen a few times. V is TRBV18 and J is TRBJ2-1; no firm D call. CDR3 length: 16 amino acids. The V gene's germline CDR1 is KGHSH and CDR2 LQKENI. Trimming shortened V by 4 bases and J by 6 bases, and 19 bases separated the two germline ends. The CDR3 nucleotides read TGTGCCAGCTCACAAGAGATCCCGTTGACTGGCAATGAGCAGTTCTTC. Protein product: CASSQEIPLTGNEQFF. The complete variable domain, with remaining parts taken from reference TRBV18 and TRBJ2-1, reads NAGVMQNPRHLVRRRGQEARLRCSPMKGHSHVYWYRQLPEEGLKFMVYLQKENIIDESGMPKERFSAEFPKEGPSILRIQQVVRGDSAAYFCASSQEIPLTGNEQFFGPGTRLTVL.

J is TRBJ2-2 and V is TRBV7-2, with 11 bases that match TRBD1. J was trimmed by 6 bases and V by 5 bases; bases with no gene match: 8. This CDR3 region has 16 residues. The V gene's germline CDR1 is SGHTA and CDR2 FQGNSA. The CDR3 here is CASSPPGQGVAGELFF. As DNA, the CDR3 is TGTGCCAGCAGCCCTCCGGGACAGGGGGTTGCCGGGGAGCTGTTTTTT.

V and J are TRBV5-1 and TRBJ2-2, with TRBD1 as a possible D gene (5 bases). The V end was cut by 4 bases, the J end by 0 bases, with 10 bases between. Looked up from germline, CDR1 is SGHRS and CDR2 is YFSETQ. The CDR3 is 15 residues long. The CDR3 loop reads CASSADTANTGELFF. CDR3 nucleotide sequence: TGCGCCAGCAGCGCGGACACCGCGAACACCGGGGAGCTGTTTTTT.

This clone was detected only a few times. V usage is TRBV29-1 and J usage is TRBJ2-3; TRBD1 aligns across 7 bases. Germline-derived CDR1 and CDR2 are SQVTM and ANQGSEA. This CDR3 region has 13 residues. V lost 7 bases, J lost 0 bases, and 4 bases stayed unmatched. In DNA form, the CDR3 reads TGCAGCGGACAGGGAGCTAGCACAGATACGCAGTATTTT. This sequence encodes CSGQGASTDTQYF.

CDR3 residues: CASSDGQVAQPQHF. CDR3 in DNA: TGTGCCAGCAGTGACGGACAGGTGGCTCAGCCCCAGCATTTT. This chain uses TRBV2 with TRBJ1-5; 7 nucleotides agree with TRBD1. The CDR3 is 14 amino acids. Germline CDR1 SNHLY, CDR2 FYNNEI. V was pared by 3 bases and J by 6 bases, with 5 bases of the junction left unmatched.

This clone came up a few times. The chain is built from TRBV7-2 and TRBJ1-2; 9 positions agree with TRBD1. Germline V lookup: CDR1 SGHTA, CDR2 FQGNSA. This CDR3 has 15 residues. V dropped 1 base and J dropped 5; count of bases not matched to a gene: 5. CDR3 sequence: CASSLGDRESYGYTF. The DNA of the CDR3 is TGTGCCAGCAGCTTAGGGGACAGGGAGTCTTATGGCTACACCTTC. Full variable domain (remainder filled in from reference TRBV7-2 and TRBJ1-2): GAGVSQSPSNKVTEKGKDVELRCDPISGHTALYWYRQSLGQGLEFLIYFQGNSAPDKSGLPSDRFSAERTGGSVSTLTIQRTQQEDSAVYLCASSLGDRESYGYTFGSGTRLTVV.

This clone was seen a handful of times. The chain has TRBV28 and TRBJ2-1; 10 bases align to TRBD2. CDR1 and CDR2 from the germline V gene are MDHEN and SYDVKM. The CDR3 sequence is 16 residues long. V trimming: 2 bases; J trimming: 4 bases; junction bases outside the gene matches: 5. The CDR3, as DNA: TGTGCCAGCAGTTTAAGTGCTAGCGGGGGATACAATGAGCAGTTCTTC. It encodes CASSLSASGGYNEQFF. Full variable domain (outside the CDR3, taken from reference TRBV28 and TRBJ2-1): DVKVTQSSRYLVKRTGEKVFLECVQDMDHENMFWYRQDPGLGLRLIYFSYDVKMKEKGDIPEGYSVSREKKERFSLILESASTNQTSMYLCASSLSASGGYNEQFFGPGTRLTVL.

Only a few counts were recorded for this clone. The chain is built from TRBV15 and TRBJ2-7; 10 bases map to TRBD1. V dropped 3 bases and J dropped 4; count of bases not matched to a gene: 3. The CDR3 is 14 amino acids. CDR1 is LNHNV, CDR2 YYDKDF, per germline (reference sequence). CDR3 loop: CATSRDRGIYEQYF. The CDR3 DNA reads TGTGCCACCAGCAGGGACAGGGGGATATACGAGCAGTACTTC.

This clone has just a few counts. V and J are TRBV19 and TRBJ2-7, with 8 bases that match TRBD2. The CDR3 contains 12 residues. The ends lost 10 bases at V and 6 bases at J; junction bases unmatched: 8. CDR1 and CDR2 from the germline V gene are LNHDA and SQIVND (reference sequence). The DNA of the CDR3 is TGTGCCACCGGGGAGCGGGGGACCGAGCAGTACTTC. Its translation is CATGERGTEQYF.